The present TCR beta chain was sequenced within a study of blood T cell repertoires in COVID-19. The overall study: The origin of the acute and convalescent COVID-19 samples was the United States, Italy and Spain.

Some clones are missing from TCRdb's copy, which holds only in-frame ones; the method was immunoSEQ multiplex PCR. The sample consists of 250,000 to 400,000 clones, approximately 88% of them appearing once. Trimming stripped 4 bases from V and 6 bases from J, with 12 bases between. The CDR3 is made up of 13 amino acids. CDR1 is SGHKS and CDR2 is YYEKEE in the germline V gene (reference sequence). Sequenced input: peripheral blood. The receptor was derived from a woman in her thirties with COVID-19, enrolled during active disease. V is TRBV5-5 and J is TRBJ2-3; D possibly corresponds to TRBD1 (5 bases). CDR3 sequence reads: CASSQLGLDTQYF. The CDR3 coding sequence is TGTGCCAGCAGCCAGCTGGGGCTGGATACGCAGTATTTT.